The rows below give T cell receptor beta chains drawn from one sample of a study of neoadjuvant anti-PD-1 for oral cavity cancer. Clones were sequenced by immunoSEQ multiplex PCR, and TCRdb holds only the in-frame ones, with some missing. The data show roughly 13,000 clones, roughly 69% seen once. This material consisted of PBMCs, taken after nivolumab (anti-PD-1) treatment. These receptor sequences come from a person aged 35-79 years with oral cavity squamous cell carcinoma. CDR3s leave out the opening cysteine and the closing phenylalanine or tryptophan. Some rows have no size entry. The others give once, few or many, or a class for an expanded clone.

once	TRBV5-8	TRBJ2-7	ASSDPLAGLLLDEQY
.	TRBV9	TRBJ1-1	ASSVAGNTEAF
.	TRBV5-1	TRBJ1-1	ASSVLQGANTEAF
.	TRBV27	TRBJ2-7	ASSRQGQLYEQY
.	TRBV10-2	TRBJ2-7	ASSISGGVLEQY
.	TRBV27	TRBJ2-1	ASRSLTGRKSSYNEQF
.	TRBV5-1	TRBJ2-1	ASSLGEGSSYNEQF
.	TRBV4-1	TRBJ2-3	ASSQGLARRGDTQY
.	TRBV7-2	TRBJ1-4	ASSSRTRAGTNEKLF
.	TRBV27	TRBJ2-1	ASSTYSGSGNEQF
.	TRBV7-9	TRBJ1-4	ASSSRLATNEKLF
.	TRBV6-5	TRBJ2-7	ASSLGTSGYEQY
.	TRBV11-2	TRBJ2-7	ASSLLTVATFSYEQY
.	TRBV28	TRBJ2-7	ASSLGGYEQY
.	TRBV30	TRBJ1-6	AWSRTGRAPLH
.	TRBV15	TRBJ1-3	ATSRVGRQSGNTIY
.	TRBV19	TRBJ1-1	AVGPGTEAF
few	TRBV5-4	TRBJ2-7	ASSDPTWRGTYEQY
.	TRBV7-9	TRBJ1-2	ASSHDRRPTYGYT
.	TRBV10-3	TRBJ1-1	AISDQGGNTEAF
few	TRBV7-2	TRBJ1-1	ASSFYSGNTEAF
.	TRBV9	TRBJ2-1	ASSPRWGGSGNEQF
.	TRBV5-4	TRBJ1-1	ASSLGYTEAF
.	TRBV29-1	TRBJ1-2	SVASEGFRYGYT
once	TRBV10-3	TRBJ2-3	AITKGGGDTQY
once	TRBV5-1	TRBJ2-7	ASSWGVAETYEQY
few	TRBV4-2	TRBJ1-5	ASSQVVGQGAAGNQPQH
once	TRBV4-1	TRBJ1-3	ASSQERTYSGNTIY
few	TRBV9	TRBJ1-1	ASSVGVETEAF
.	TRBV29-1	TRBJ1-5	SVLQGNQPQH
few	TRBV7-9	TRBJ2-2	ASDPLQGGTGELF
once	TRBV19	TRBJ2-5	ASSMGGWGRETQY
once	TRBV7-8	TRBJ2-2	ASSLDRVGTGELF
.	TRBV11-2	TRBJ2-7	ASRGGGTYEQY
.	TRBV2	TRBJ1-1	ASSYDTEAF
.	TRBV18	TRBJ2-5	ASSDASRQGQTQY
.	TRBV6-5	TRBJ2-7	ASSQTGPTYEQY
.	TRBV7-2	TRBJ1-1	ASSFPGQMNTEAF
.	TRBV9	TRBJ1-2	ASSAPSGGLGFKNYGYT
.	TRBV11-2	TRBJ2-6	ASSLSFGANVLT
.	TRBV19	TRBJ1-1	ASRGHLGRGLGEAF
.	TRBV2	TRBJ1-5	ASRTGGVNNQPQH
.	TRBV5-4	TRBJ1-6	ASSLVGGNNSPLH
.	TRBV28	TRBJ2-5	ASSLSGTIGETQY
.	TRBV2	TRBJ1-4	ASRNRDRGPGTNEKLF
few	TRBV5-1	TRBJ1-2	ASSLTGQGVRGYT
.	TRBV5-1	TRBJ2-7	ASSLSVGGVGEQY
.	TRBV5-1	TRBJ1-2	ASSLDFWGYT
.	TRBV25-1	TRBJ2-5	ASSRRTGETQY
.	TRBV14	TRBJ1-1	ASSQDGRYGEAF
.	TRBV27	TRBJ2-6	ASSLVDRGRAGANVLT
.	TRBV15	TRBJ1-2	ATSRGSGWGGYT
once	TRBV19	TRBJ1-4	ASSASATNEKLF
.	TRBV9	TRBJ2-3	ASSVKLVRGVPDTQY